This TCR beta chain was found in a study of blood T cell repertoires in COVID-19. Study overall: The study drew acute and convalescent COVID-19 samples from the United States, Italy and Spain. The analysed material was cDNA or gDNA that came from T cells, B-cell-depleted T cells, or PBMCs.

The germline gives CDR1 ENHRY, CDR2 SYGVKD. CDR3 size: 16 residues. Trimming removed 6 bases from V and 0 bases from J, with 15 bases in between. In the source study's methods: Estimates of nucleated cell counts were drawn from the amplification of reference gene primers. TCRdb keeps only in-frame clones here, not all; method: immunoSEQ multiplex PCR. V and J calls and clone size are those listed in that table; D and trimming were worked out from the DNA. Seen here are 250,000 to 300,000 clones, about 88% observed once, and the top ten hold around 13%. The source of this sequence is a woman aged 55 to 70 with acute or convalescent COVID-19. The sample consisted of peripheral blood. The chain carries TRBV10-3 and TRBJ2-1, with a tentative D call TRBD1 (6 bases). For the CDR3, the DNA is TGTGCCATCAGGGAAAGACAGGACTCCTCCTACAATGAGCAGTTCTTC. It specifies CAIRERQDSSYNEQFF.